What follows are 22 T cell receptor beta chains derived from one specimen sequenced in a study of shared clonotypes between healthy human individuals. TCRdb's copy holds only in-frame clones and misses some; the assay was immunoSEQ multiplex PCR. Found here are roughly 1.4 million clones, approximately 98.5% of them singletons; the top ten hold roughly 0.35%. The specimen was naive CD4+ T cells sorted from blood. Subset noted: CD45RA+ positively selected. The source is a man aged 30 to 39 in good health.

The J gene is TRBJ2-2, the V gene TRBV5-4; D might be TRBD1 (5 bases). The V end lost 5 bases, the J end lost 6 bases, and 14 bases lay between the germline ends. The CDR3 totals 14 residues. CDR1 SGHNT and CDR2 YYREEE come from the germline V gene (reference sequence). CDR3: CASRLGVSAGELFF. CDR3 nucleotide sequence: TGTGCCAGCAGGCTAGGGGTTTCCGCCGGGGAGCTGTTTTTT.

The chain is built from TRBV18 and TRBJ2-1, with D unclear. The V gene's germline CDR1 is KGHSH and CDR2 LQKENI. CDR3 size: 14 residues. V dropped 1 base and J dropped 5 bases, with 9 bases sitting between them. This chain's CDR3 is CASSPQGIHNEQFF. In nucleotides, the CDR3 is TGTGCCAGCTCACCACAGGGTATCCACAATGAGCAGTTCTTC.

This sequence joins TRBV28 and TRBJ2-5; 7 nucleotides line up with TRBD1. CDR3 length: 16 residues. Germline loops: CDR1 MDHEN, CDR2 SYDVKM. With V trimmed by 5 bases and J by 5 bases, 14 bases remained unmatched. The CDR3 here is CASSPQTGSGRETQYF. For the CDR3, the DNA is TGTGCCAGCAGTCCTCAGACAGGGTCGGGGCGGGAGACCCAGTACTTC.

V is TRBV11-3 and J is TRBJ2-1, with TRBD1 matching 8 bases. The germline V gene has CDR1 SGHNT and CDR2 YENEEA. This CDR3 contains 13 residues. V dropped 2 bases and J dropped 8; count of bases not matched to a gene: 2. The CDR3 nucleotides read TGTGCCAGCAGCTTACCAGGGGGCGATGAGCAGTTCTTC. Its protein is CASSLPGGDEQFF.

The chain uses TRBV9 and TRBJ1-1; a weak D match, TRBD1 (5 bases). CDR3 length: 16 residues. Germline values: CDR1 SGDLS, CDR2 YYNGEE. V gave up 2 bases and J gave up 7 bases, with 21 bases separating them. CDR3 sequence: CASSVDGRLLRDEAFF. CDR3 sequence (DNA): TGTGCCAGCAGCGTGGATGGCCGACTTCTCAGGGATGAAGCTTTCTTT.

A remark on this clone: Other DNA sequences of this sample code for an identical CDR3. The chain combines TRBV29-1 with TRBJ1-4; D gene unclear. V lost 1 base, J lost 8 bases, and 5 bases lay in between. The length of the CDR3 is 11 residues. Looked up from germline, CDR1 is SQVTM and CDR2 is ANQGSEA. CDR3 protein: CSVEVREKLFF. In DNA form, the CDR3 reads TGCAGCGTTGAAGTTCGGGAAAAACTGTTTTTT.

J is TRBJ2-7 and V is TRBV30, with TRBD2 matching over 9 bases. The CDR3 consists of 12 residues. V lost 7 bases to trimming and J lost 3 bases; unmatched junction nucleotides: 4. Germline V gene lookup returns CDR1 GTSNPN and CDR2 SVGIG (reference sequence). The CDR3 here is CALTSGGYEQYF. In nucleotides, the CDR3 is TGTGCCTTGACTAGCGGCGGCTACGAGCAGTACTTC.

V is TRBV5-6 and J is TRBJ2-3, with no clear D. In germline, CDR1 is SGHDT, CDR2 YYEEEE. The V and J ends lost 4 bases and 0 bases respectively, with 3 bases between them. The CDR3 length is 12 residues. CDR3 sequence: CASSESTDTQYF. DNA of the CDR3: TGTGCCAGCAGCGAAAGCACAGATACGCAGTATTTT.

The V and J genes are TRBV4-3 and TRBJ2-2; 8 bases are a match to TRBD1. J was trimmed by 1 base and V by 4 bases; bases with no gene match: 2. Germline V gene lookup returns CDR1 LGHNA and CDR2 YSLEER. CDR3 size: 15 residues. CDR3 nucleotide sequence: TGCGCCAGCAGCCGCGGACAGGGGAACACCGGGGAGCTGTTTTTT. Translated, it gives CASSRGQGNTGELFF.

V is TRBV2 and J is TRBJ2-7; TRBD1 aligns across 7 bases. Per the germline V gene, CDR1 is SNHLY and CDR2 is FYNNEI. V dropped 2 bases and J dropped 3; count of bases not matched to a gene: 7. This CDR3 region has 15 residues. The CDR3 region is CASSEQGVGDYEQYF. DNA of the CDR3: TGTGCCAGCAGTGAACAGGGGGTTGGTGACTACGAGCAGTACTTC.

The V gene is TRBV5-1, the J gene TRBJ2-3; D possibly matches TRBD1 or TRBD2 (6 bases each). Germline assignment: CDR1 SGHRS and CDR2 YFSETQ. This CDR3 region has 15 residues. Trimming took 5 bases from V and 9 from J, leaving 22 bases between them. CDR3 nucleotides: TGCGCCAGCAGGAGGGGGGAGGTCCCCGCGGGAACGCAGTATTTT. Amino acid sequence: CASRRGEVPAGTQYF.

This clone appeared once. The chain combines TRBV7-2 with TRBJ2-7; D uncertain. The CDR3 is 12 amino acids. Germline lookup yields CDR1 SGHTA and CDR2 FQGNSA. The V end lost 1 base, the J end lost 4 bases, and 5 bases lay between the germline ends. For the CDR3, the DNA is TGTGCCAGCAGCTTAGATAAATACGAGCAGTACTTC. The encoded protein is CASSLDKYEQYF.

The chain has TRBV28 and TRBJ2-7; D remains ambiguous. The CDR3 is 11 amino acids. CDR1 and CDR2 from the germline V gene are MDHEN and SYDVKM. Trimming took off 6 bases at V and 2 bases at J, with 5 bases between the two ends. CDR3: CASRETYEQYF. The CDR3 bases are TGTGCCAGCAGGGAAACCTACGAGCAGTACTTC.

The CDR3 sequence: CATSKFSLGNEQFF. CDR3 coding DNA: TGTGCCACCAGCAAATTCAGCCTGGGTAATGAGCAGTTCTTC. J is TRBJ2-1 and V is TRBV15; D not resolved. The CDR3 sequence is 14 residues long. Per germline, CDR1 LNHNV and CDR2 YYDKDF (reference sequence). V dropped 4 bases and J dropped 7 bases, with 14 bases sitting between them.

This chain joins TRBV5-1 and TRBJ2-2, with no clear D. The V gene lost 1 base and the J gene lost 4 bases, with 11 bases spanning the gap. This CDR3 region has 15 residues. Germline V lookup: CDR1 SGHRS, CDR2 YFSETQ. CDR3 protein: CASSLLVQATGELFF. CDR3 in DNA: TGCGCCAGCAGCTTGTTAGTGCAGGCCACCGGGGAGCTGTTTTTT.

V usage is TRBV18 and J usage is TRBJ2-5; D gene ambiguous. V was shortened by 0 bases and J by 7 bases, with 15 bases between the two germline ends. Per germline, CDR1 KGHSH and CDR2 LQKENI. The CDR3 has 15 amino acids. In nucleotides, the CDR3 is TGTGCCAGCTCACCACCGGAGCGATGGGTAGTGACCCAGTACTTC. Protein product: CASSPPERWVVTQYF.

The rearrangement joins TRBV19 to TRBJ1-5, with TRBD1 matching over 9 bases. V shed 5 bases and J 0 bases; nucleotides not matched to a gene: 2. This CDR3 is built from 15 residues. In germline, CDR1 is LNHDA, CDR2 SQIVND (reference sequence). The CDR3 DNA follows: TGTGCCAGTAGTCGGACAGGGGATAGCAATCAGCCCCAGCATTTT. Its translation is CASSRTGDSNQPQHF.

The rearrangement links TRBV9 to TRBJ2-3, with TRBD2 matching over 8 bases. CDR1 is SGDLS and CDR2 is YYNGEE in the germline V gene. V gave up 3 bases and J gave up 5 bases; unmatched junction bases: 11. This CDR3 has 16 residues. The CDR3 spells CASSGGAAGGLDTQYF. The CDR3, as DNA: TGTGCCAGCAGCGGGGGGGCTGCGGGAGGTCTAGATACGCAGTATTTT. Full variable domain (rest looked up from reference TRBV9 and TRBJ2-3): DSGVTQTPKHLITATGQRVTLRCSPRSGDLSVYWYQQSLDQGLQFLIQYYNGEERAKGNILERFSAQQFPDLHSELNLSSLELGDSALYFCASSGGAAGGLDTQYFGPGTRLTVL.

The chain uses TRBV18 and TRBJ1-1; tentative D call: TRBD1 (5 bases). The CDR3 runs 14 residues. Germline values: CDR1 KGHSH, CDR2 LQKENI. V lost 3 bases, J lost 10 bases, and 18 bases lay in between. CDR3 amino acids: CASSPGIGGFVAFF. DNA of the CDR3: TGTGCCAGCTCACCCGGGATCGGGGGGTTTGTAGCTTTCTTT.

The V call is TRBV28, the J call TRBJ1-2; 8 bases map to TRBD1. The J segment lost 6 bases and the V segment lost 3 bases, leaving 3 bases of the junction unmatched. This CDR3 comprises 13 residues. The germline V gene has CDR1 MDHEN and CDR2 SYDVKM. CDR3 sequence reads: CASSLLGQDGYTF. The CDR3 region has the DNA TGTGCCAGCAGTTTGTTGGGACAGGATGGCTACACCTTC.

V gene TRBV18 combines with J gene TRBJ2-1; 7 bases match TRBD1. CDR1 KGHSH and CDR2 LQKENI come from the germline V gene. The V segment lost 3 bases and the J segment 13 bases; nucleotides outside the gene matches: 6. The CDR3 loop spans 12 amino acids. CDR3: CASSPDREGQFF. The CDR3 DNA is TGTGCCAGCTCACCTGACAGGGAAGGACAGTTCTTC.

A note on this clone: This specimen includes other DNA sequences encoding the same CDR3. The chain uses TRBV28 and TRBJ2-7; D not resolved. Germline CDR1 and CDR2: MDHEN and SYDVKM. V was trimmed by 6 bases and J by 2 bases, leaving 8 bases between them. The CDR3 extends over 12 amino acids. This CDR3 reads CASRGSPYEQYF. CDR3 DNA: TGTGCCAGCAGGGGCAGCCCCTACGAGCAGTACTTC. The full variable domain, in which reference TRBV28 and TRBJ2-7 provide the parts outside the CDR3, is DVKVTQSSRYLVKRTGEKVFLECVQDMDHENMFWYRQDPGLGLRLIYFSYDVKMKEKGDIPEGYSVSREKKERFSLILESASTNQTSMYLCASRGSPYEQYFGPGTRLTVT.